This T cell receptor beta chain was sequenced for a study of blood T cells in healthy people across ages. Study background: Template-switching capture recovered about one barcoded beta molecule per two T cells. Regarding the study as a whole: Since the PBMCs were unsorted, naive and antigen-experienced cells could not be conclusively compared.

A second PCR of about 7 to 12 cycles used a sample-barcoded 5' primer and a J-beta primer mix. Each of the cDNA molecules was tagged by a template-switch adaptor with 12 random nucleotides. MiXCR was run by TCRdb on the 5' RACE reads, yielding one entry per CDR3 protein. The profile shows some 800,000 distinct CDR3 sequences, roughly 44% of them singletons. About this clonotype itself: Its antigen is unidentified.

This sequence originates from a man aged 60-69 years in good health. Sequenced sample: blood.

CDR3 in DNA: TGTGCCAGCAGTTTATCCAGCACCTACGAGCAGTACTTC. Protein sequence: CASSLSSTYEQYF. This chain joins TRBV28 and TRBJ2-7; D ambiguous. The germline V gene has CDR1 MDHEN and CDR2 SYDVKM. This CDR3 comprises 13 residues. V was trimmed by 1 base and J by 2 bases, leaving 6 bases between them.